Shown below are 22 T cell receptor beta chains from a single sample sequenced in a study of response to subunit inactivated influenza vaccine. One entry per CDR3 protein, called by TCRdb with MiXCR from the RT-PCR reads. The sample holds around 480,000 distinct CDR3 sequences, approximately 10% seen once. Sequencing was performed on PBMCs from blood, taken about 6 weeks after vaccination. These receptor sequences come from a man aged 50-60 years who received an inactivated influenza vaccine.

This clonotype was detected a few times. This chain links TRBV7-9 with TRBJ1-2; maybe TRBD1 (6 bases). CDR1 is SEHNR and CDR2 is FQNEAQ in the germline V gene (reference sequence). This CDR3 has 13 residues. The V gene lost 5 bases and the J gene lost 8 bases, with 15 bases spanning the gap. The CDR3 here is CASSPTGLGGYTF. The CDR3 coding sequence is TGTGCCAGCAGCCCAACAGGGCTGGGGGGCTACACCTTC.

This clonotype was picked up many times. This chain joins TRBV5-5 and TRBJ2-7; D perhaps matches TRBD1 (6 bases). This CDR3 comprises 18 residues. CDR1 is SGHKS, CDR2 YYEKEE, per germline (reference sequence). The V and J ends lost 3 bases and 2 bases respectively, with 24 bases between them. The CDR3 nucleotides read TGTGCCAGCAGCTCAGAACACAGTACAGGGTTGACGCCCTACGAGCAGTACTTC. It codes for CASSSEHSTGLTPYEQYF.

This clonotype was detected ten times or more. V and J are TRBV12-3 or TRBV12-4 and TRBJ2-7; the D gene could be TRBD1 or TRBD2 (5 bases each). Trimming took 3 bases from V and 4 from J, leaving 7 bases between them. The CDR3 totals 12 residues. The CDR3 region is CASSFGGYEQYF. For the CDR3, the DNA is TGTGCCAGCAGTTTTGGGGGTTACGAGCAGTACTTC.

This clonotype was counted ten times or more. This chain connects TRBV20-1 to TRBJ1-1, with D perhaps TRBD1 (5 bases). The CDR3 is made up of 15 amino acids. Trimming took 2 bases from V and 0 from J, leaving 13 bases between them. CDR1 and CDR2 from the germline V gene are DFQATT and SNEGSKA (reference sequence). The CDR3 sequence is CSARKPEGLNTEAFF. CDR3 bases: TGCAGTGCTAGAAAACCCGAGGGGTTGAACACTGAAGCTTTCTTT.

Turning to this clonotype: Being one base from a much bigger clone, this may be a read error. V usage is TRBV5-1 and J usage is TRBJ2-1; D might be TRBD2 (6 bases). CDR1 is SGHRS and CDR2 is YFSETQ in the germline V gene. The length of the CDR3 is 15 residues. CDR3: CASSLESGFYKEQFF. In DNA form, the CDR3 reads TGCGCCAGCAGCTTGGAAAGCGGGTTCTACAAGGAGCAGTTCTTC.

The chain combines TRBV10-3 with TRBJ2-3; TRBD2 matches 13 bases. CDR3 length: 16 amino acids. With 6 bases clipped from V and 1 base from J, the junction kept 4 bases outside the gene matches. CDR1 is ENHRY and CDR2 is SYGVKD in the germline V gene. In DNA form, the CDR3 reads TGTGCCATCAGCAGGACTAGCGGGAGTGGCACAGATACGCAGTATTTT. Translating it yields CAISRTSGSGTDTQYF.

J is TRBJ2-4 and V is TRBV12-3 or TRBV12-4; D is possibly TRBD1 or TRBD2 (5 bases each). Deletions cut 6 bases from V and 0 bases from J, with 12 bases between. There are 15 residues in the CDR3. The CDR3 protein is CASSQGRLAKNIQYF. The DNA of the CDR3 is TGTGCCAGCAGCCAGGGACGGCTAGCCAAAAACATTCAGTACTTC.

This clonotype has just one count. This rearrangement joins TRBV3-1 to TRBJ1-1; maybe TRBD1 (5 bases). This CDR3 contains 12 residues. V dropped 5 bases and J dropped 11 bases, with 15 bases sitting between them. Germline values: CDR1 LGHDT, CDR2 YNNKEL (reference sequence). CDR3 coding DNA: TGTGCCAGCAGCTTAAAGGGAGGGGTCGCTTTCTTT. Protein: CASSLKGGVAFF.

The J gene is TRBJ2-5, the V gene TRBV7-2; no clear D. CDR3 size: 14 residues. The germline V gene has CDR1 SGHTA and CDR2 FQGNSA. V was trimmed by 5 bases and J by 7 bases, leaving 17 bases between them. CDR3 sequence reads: CASSPRLSSGTQYF. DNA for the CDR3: TGTGCCAGCAGCCCACGTCTGAGCTCAGGGACCCAGTACTTC.

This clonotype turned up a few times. The CDR3 loop reads CATSRGRGDRARYLQYF. The CDR3 nucleotides are TGTGCCACCAGCAGGGGAAGGGGGGACAGGGCGCGGTACTTGCAGTACTTC. The chain has TRBV15 and TRBJ2-7; 9 bases fit TRBD1. Germline V gene sequence: CDR1 LNHNV, CDR2 YYDKDF (reference sequence). The CDR3 is 17 residues long. Trimming cost V 3 bases and J 9 bases; bases outside gene matches: 18.

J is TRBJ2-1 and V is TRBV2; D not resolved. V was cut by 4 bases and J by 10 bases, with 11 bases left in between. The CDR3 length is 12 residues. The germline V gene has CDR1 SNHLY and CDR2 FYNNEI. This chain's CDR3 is CASSVMVGEQFF. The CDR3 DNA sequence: TGTGCCAGCAGTGTAATGGTGGGGGAGCAGTTCTTC.

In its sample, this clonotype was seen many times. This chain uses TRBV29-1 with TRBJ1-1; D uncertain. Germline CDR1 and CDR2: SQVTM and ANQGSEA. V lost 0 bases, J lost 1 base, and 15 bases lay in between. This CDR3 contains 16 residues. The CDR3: CSVEEVEWGRNTEAFF. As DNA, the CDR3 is TGCAGCGTTGAAGAAGTGGAATGGGGTCGGAACACTGAAGCTTTCTTT.

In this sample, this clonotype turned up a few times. The CDR3, as DNA: TGTGCCAGCAGCGGGGGGACTAGTGGATGGACAGATACGCAGTATTTT. This encodes CASSGGTSGWTDTQYF. This chain joins TRBV9 and TRBJ2-3; 8 nucleotides agree with TRBD2. This CDR3 has 16 amino acids. Germline trimming cut 3 bases from V and 3 bases from J; bases unmatched to any gene: 9. The germline V gene encodes CDR1 SGDLS and CDR2 YYNGEE.

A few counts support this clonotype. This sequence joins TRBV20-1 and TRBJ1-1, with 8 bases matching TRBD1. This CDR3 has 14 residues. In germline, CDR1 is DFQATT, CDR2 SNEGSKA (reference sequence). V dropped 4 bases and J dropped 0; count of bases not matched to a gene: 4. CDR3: CSATQGAMNTEAFF. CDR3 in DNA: TGCAGTGCTACCCAGGGGGCGATGAACACTGAAGCTTTCTTT.

CDR3 protein: CSARGRDRRSSTDTQYF. In DNA, the CDR3 is TGCAGTGCTAGAGGACGGGACAGGAGATCTAGCACAGATACGCAGTATTTT. The rearrangement uses TRBV20-1 and TRBJ2-3; 8 bases map to TRBD1. The CDR3 is 17 residues long. J lost 0 bases, V lost 1 base, and 9 bases had no gene match. Germline V gives CDR1 DFQATT, CDR2 SNEGSKA (reference sequence).

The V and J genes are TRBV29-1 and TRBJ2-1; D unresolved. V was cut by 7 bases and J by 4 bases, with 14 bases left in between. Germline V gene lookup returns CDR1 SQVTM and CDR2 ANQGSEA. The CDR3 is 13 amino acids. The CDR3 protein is CSAALSEYNEQFF. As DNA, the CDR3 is TGCAGCGCAGCACTATCAGAGTACAATGAGCAGTTCTTC.

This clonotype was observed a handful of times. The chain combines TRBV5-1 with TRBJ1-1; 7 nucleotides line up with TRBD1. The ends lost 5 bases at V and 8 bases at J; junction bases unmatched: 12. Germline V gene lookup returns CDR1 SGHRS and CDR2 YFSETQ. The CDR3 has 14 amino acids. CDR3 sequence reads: CASSPAGGRKEAFF. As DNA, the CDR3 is TGCGCCAGCAGTCCAGCAGGGGGACGGAAGGAAGCTTTCTTT.

The CDR3 DNA reads as TGTGCCAGCAGTTTAACAGGGGCCCAGTACTTC. This sequence encodes CASSLTGAQYF. The V call is TRBV12-3 or TRBV12-4, the J call TRBJ2-5, with 7 bases aligning to TRBD1. This CDR3 spans 11 amino acids. Trimming cost V 2 bases and J 9 bases; bases outside gene matches: 0.

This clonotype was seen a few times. The DNA of the CDR3 is TGTGCCAGCAGCTGGGACAGGGGTACCTACGAGCAGTACTTC. It is translated as CASSWDRGTYEQYF. J is TRBJ2-7 and V is TRBV12-3 or TRBV12-4, with TRBD1 matching over 10 bases. J gave up 2 bases and V 6 bases, and 4 bases lay outside the gene matches. The CDR3 is made up of 14 amino acids.

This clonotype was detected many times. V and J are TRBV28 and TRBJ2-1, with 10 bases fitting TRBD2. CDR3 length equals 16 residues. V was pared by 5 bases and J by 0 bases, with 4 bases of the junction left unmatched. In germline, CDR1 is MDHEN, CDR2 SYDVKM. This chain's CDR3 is CASSPIAGGSYNEQFF. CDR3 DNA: TGTGCCAGCAGTCCGATAGCGGGAGGCTCCTACAATGAGCAGTTCTTC.

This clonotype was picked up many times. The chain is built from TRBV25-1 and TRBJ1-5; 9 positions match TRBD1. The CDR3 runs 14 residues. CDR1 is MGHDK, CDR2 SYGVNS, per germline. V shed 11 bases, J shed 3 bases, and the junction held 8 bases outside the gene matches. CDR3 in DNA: TGTGCCTCGCGGGGGACAGGGAACAATCAGCCCCAGCATTTT. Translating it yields CASRGTGNNQPQHF.

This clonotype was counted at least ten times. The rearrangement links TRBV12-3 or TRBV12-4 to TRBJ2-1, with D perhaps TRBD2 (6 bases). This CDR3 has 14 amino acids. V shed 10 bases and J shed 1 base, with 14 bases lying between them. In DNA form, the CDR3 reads TGTGCCACCGTGCGGGGTGCGTCCTACAATGAGCAGTTCTTC. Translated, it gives CATVRGASYNEQFF.